This T cell receptor beta chain comes out of a study of tumor-infiltrating lymphocytes in primary liver carcinoma (dated by TCRdb to about 2017). About the study as a whole: Between late 2015 and early 2016, about 5 patients in China with histopathologically diagnosed primary liver carcinoma had their tumors surgically resected. The five patients, three men and two women aged 30 to 69 years, had hepatocellular carcinoma (four) or combined HCC and intrahepatic cholangiocarcinoma (one). The tumors of the five patients were staged as T1-T3 N0M0, with maximum diameters ranging from about 4.2 to 11 cm. Samples yielded roughly 3.5 to 8 million productive TCRbeta reads; read depth did not differ significantly between tissue types. The study combined TCRbeta repertoire sequencing, expression microarrays and whole-exome sequencing across five regions of each liver tumor, with adjacent normal tissue and blood. A total of about 35 specimens from 5 patients underwent TCRbeta repertoire sequencing, comprising about 25 tumor regions, 5 adjacent noncancerous liver tissues and 5 peripheral blood samples. Reproducibility between technical replicate repertoires was high, with correlation coefficients above 0.95 and mean shared-clone rates about 0.9.

Blood RNA was extracted from unsorted whole blood using TRIzol reagent, and germline DNA was obtained with the DNeasy Blood & Tissue kit. At the time of sampling, the patients were treatment-naive and had chronic HBV infection. Before surgery, about 4 milliliters of peripheral blood were collected into K2EDTA tubes. Reading from cysteine to phenylalanine, the CDR3 counts 15 amino acids. Just CDR3 DNA is preserved here, 45 bases in frame from base 1. The germline V and J ends show losses of 5 bases and 6 bases respectively, and no gene match explains 11 bases of the junction. Using a constant-region primer and ProtoScript II reverse transcriptase, TCRbeta-specific cDNA was reverse-transcribed from around 500 ng total RNA. The TCRbeta libraries were prepared through three rounds of nested multiplex PCR following a slightly modified ARM-PCR procedure. Each of the first two PCR rounds ran for roughly 11 cycles and used multiplex TRBV1-TRBV30 forward primers together with a Cbeta reverse primer. Sample barcodes and Illumina adapters were added in a final 25-cycle PCR using Deep VentR polymerase. Before sequencing, amplicons between 200 and 500 bp were purified from gel using a QIAquick gel extraction kit. TCRbeta amplicons were sequenced on an Illumina HiSeq 2500 with 250-bp paired-end reads. The paper's processing steps were these. Quality trimming of reads was performed with Trimmomatic v0.33, and paired reads were merged with FLASH v1.2.11 so that full CDR3 sequences could be recovered. V, D and J germline segments were assigned to the rearranged TCRbeta sequences using MiGEC v1.2.1b. VDJtools v1.0.0 computed clonotype statistics and Shannon-Wiener diversity indices. To reduce sampling bias, subsequent analyses other than the diversity analysis used only the 250 most abundant clonotypes in each sample. Using fastp trimming at Q25 and MiXCR clonotype assembly, TCRdb reanalyzed the public sequencing data and kept in-frame beta chains. Here each entry gathers all rows of one CDR3 protein and keeps the most common genes and DNA. The V and J calls come from TCRdb's annotation, not from the publication. The sample records hundreds of thousands of distinct CDR3 sequences, almost 60% of which are singletons. The ten largest clones represent 17% of the sample.

General findings and caveats noted by the study authors: Only the TCR beta chain was sequenced, which likely underestimates true repertoire diversity because unpaired alpha chains were not captured. Repertoire overlap was found to be higher between tumor regions (mean approximately 35%) than between tumor-adjacent (17%) or tumor-blood (about 14%) pairs, consistent with antigen-driven expansion. With just a few patients in the study, the authors point out that the findings should be validated in a larger study. Compared with blood, tumors had a significantly larger share of the repertoire taken up by the top 250 clones (p = 0.039). Since the samples were bulk and unsorted, there was no way to compare CD4+ and CD8+ T cell repertoires.

Comment on this clonotype: Its recognized antigen is unknown. Given a much more abundant clone one base away, this may be a read error.

Here the chain combines TRBV12-3 or TRBV12-4 and TRBJ2-3; 7 nucleotides in the junction match TRBD2. Sequenced material: peripheral blood. The TCR was taken from a woman younger than 45 with primary liver carcinoma and hepatitis B virus infection. The CDR3 loop reads CASSPGTNGSDTQYF. The nucleotide sequence reads TGTGCCAGCAGTCCCGGGACTAACGGGAGCGATACGCAGTATTTT.